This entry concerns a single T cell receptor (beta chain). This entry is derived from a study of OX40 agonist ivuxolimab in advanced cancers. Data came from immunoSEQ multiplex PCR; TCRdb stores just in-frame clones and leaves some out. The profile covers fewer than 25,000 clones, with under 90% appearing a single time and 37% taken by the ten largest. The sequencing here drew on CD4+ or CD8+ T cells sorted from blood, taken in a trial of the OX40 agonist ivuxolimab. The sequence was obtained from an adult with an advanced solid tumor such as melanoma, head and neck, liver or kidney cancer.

For the CDR3, the DNA is TGTGCCATCAGTGAAACAAGTAGCTCCTACGAGCAGTACTTC. This translates into CAISETSSSYEQYF. The rearrangement joins TRBV10-3 to TRBJ2-7; the D is unclear. The CDR3 is 14 amino acids. In germline, CDR1 is ENHRY, CDR2 SYGVKD. V shed 3 bases and J shed 0 bases, with 9 bases lying between them.